What follows describes a single T cell receptor beta chain. This entry comes from a study of blood T cell repertoires in COVID-19. Authors' methods: Using reference gene primer amplification, nucleated cell counts were estimated. Profiled with immunoSEQ multiplex PCR; TCRdb holds only in-frame clones, not every one. From that table come the V and J calls and clone size; the DNA was used to work out D and trimming. There are fewer than 350,000 clones in the sample; more than 75% occur only once, and around 8% lies in the top ten. The sequence derives from a woman in her forties or fifties who had recovered from COVID-19. The specimen sequenced was peripheral blood.

The CDR3: CASSLKGADTEAFF. CDR3 nucleotide sequence: TGTGCCAGCAGCTTAAAGGGGGCTGACACTGAAGCTTTCTTT. J is TRBJ1-1 and V is TRBV7-8; 7 bases are a match to TRBD1. This CDR3 has 14 amino acids. Trimming cost V 2 bases and J 3 bases; bases outside gene matches: 3. Germline V lookup: CDR1 SGHVS, CDR2 FQNEAQ.